Below, 9 T cell receptor beta chains from the same sample are listed, as sequenced in a study of cytomegalovirus exposure and HLA in healthy donors. Researchers ran the PCR with 60 Vbeta and 13 Jbeta primers. The table came from immunoSEQ multiplex PCR; TCRdb's copy has only in-frame clones and leaves some out. The sample lists about 240,000 clones; 70% to 90% were seen once. Specimen: PBMCs. The receptors derive from a woman aged 55-69 years in good health and CMV-seropositive.

This chain uses TRBV11-2 with TRBJ1-1; D remains ambiguous. Trimming took 0 bases from V and 7 from J, leaving 9 bases between them. The CDR3 consists of 13 residues. Germline loops: CDR1 SGHAT, CDR2 FQNNGV. CDR3 nucleotides: TGTGCCAGCAGCTTAGATTTGTCCGGTGAAGCTTTCTTT. It yields the protein CASSLDLSGEAFF.

This chain uses TRBV27 with TRBJ2-7; 7 nucleotides match TRBD2. In germline, CDR1 is MNHEY, CDR2 SMNVEV (reference sequence). Unmatched junction bases numbered 6, after V lost 3 bases and J lost 1 base. CDR3 size: 15 residues. CDR3 residues: CASSFEGGNSYEQYF. The CDR3 DNA is TGTGCCAGCAGTTTTGAGGGAGGGAATTCCTACGAGCAGTACTTC.

The V call is TRBV11-3, the J call TRBJ2-1; D gene unclear. Germline CDR1 SGHNT, CDR2 YENEEA. The CDR3 runs to 13 residues. V was shortened by 2 bases and J by 8 bases, with 10 bases between the two germline ends. DNA for the CDR3: TGTGCCAGCAGCTTAAATCCGGCGGATGAGCAGTTCTTC. This sequence encodes CASSLNPADEQFF.

This chain links TRBV6-1 with TRBJ2-3; 10 bases line up with TRBD1. Losses at the gene ends were 6 bases for V and 6 bases for J; bases not matched to a gene: 6. The CDR3 has 14 residues. Per germline, CDR1 MNHNS and CDR2 SASEGT. The CDR3 DNA follows: TGTGCCAGCAGCACCGGGACAGGGGTCGATACGCAGTATTTT. Translation gives CASSTGTGVDTQYF.

This chain connects TRBV28 to TRBJ2-3; 8 bases fit TRBD1. In germline, CDR1 is MDHEN, CDR2 SYDVKM. CDR3 length: 19 amino acids. Trimming removed 5 bases from V and 2 bases from J; junction bases left unmatched: 18. CDR3 DNA sequence: TGTGCCAGCAGTACATCCCGGGACAGGCTTTTATCCAACACAGATACGCAGTATTTT. This sequence encodes CASSTSRDRLLSNTDTQYF.

The table lists this clone with a count of one. The chain couples TRBV19 to TRBJ1-2, with D possibly being TRBD1 (6 bases). Germline V gene lookup returns CDR1 LNHDA and CDR2 SQIVND (reference sequence). The CDR3 runs to 13 residues. V lost 4 bases and J lost 6, with 12 bases in between. CDR3: CASSNRQADGYTF. Written as DNA, the CDR3 is TGTGCCAGTAGTAACCGACAGGCCGATGGCTACACCTTC.

The genes are TRBV5-1 and TRBJ1-5; no clear D. The length of the CDR3 is 16 residues. V was pared by 0 bases and J by 2 bases, with 12 bases between. Germline V gene sequence: CDR1 SGHRS, CDR2 YFSETQ. CDR3 sequence reads: CASSLGPDGGNQPQHF. CDR3 nucleotides: TGCGCCAGCAGCTTGGGGCCCGACGGGGGCAATCAGCCCCAGCATTTT.

This clone was picked up one time. The V and J genes are TRBV7-9 and TRBJ2-1; D possibly corresponds to TRBD2 (6 bases). The V gene's germline CDR1 is SEHNR and CDR2 FQNEAQ (reference sequence). The CDR3 loop spans 16 amino acids. V dropped 4 bases and J dropped 0 bases, with 13 bases sitting between them. This chain's CDR3 is CASSSNGGDSYNEQFF. The CDR3 DNA follows: TGTGCCAGCAGCTCTAACGGAGGGGACTCCTACAATGAGCAGTTCTTC.

This CDR3 reads CASSSNYEQYF. CDR3 in DNA: TGTGCCAGCAGCTCTAACTACGAGCAGTACTTC. The V and J genes are TRBV7-9 and TRBJ2-7; D remains unclear. The CDR3 runs 11 residues. The V and J ends lost 4 bases and 3 bases respectively, with 4 bases between them. Germline CDR1 SEHNR, CDR2 FQNEAQ (reference sequence).